One sample yielded the 18 T cell receptor beta chains listed below, sequenced in a study of T cells in Graves' hyperthyroidism and ophthalmopathy. TCR beta CDR3 regions were amplified from RNA transcripts. The primer set for the first-round RT-PCR of the TCR CDR3 was HTBI. TCRdb re-called the multiplex PCR reads through MiXCR, storing one row per CDR3 protein. This table has 400,000 to 500,000 distinct CDR3 sequences, roughly 15% appearing once. Specimen: blood. These receptors were collected from a man between 18 and 29 years old with Graves' ophthalmopathy.

This clonotype appeared a few times. This chain joins TRBV29-1 and TRBJ1-5, with no clear D. The CDR3 is made up of 12 amino acids. The V and J ends lost 8 bases and 2 bases respectively, with 10 bases between them. The V gene's germline CDR1 is SQVTM and CDR2 ANQGSEA. In nucleotides, the CDR3 is TGCAGCTTTATGGATGGCAATCAGCCCCAGCATTTT. It codes for CSFMDGNQPQHF. The complete variable domain, with remaining parts taken from reference TRBV29-1 and TRBJ1-5, reads SAVISQKPSRDICQRGTSLTIQCQVDSQVTMMFWYRQQPGQSLTLIATANQGSEATYESGFVIDKFPISRPNLTFSTLTVSNMSPEDSSIYLCSFMDGNQPQHFGDGTRLSIL.

This clonotype was picked up many times. The chain employs TRBV7-3 and TRBJ2-1; D call uncertain. Germline CDR1 is SGHTA and CDR2 is FQGTGA. The CDR3 sequence is 17 residues long. V lost 2 bases and J 3 bases, leaving 17 bases between the germline ends. CDR3 residues: CASSLLYTGRNYNEQFF. The CDR3 DNA reads TGTGCCAGCAGCTTACTGTATACTGGTAGGAACTACAATGAGCAGTTCTTC.

This clonotype showed up just a few times. The chain uses TRBV5-6 and TRBJ2-7; perhaps TRBD2 as D (6 bases). This CDR3 comprises 14 residues. CDR1 is SGHDT, CDR2 YYEEEE, per germline. V lost 1 base, J lost 4 bases, and 12 bases lay in between. CDR3 DNA sequence: TGTGCCAGCAGCTTGATTACTAGCAGGTACGAGCAGTACTTC. It codes for CASSLITSRYEQYF.

This clonotype has a handful of counts. The CDR3 nucleotides are TGCGCCAGCAGCTTGGTGTCCAGGGAACACGAGCAGTACTTC. Translating it yields CASSLVSREHEQYF. The chain couples TRBV5-1 to TRBJ2-7; TRBD1 is a possible D gene (5 bases). The CDR3 loop spans 14 amino acids. Germline V lookup: CDR1 SGHRS, CDR2 YFSETQ. Trimming left V 0 bases short and J 5 bases short, with 12 bases between.

This clonotype was detected ten times or more. V gene TRBV7-9 combines with J gene TRBJ1-6, with 8 positions matching TRBD1. V lost 4 bases, J lost 7 bases, and 3 bases stayed unmatched. The CDR3 sequence is 14 residues long. Germline assignment: CDR1 SEHNR and CDR2 FQNEAQ (reference sequence). CDR3 sequence (DNA): TGTGCCAGCAGCTCCCGGACAGGGAATTCACCCCTCCACTTT. It codes for CASSSRTGNSPLHF.

This clonotype has a count of ten or more. The gene calls are TRBV18 and TRBJ1-1; TRBD1 might be the D (5 bases). This CDR3 has 14 residues. Germline CDR1 reads KGHSH; CDR2 reads LQKENI. V was trimmed by 3 bases and J by 5 bases, leaving 13 bases between them. The CDR3 here is CASSPSDGGTEAFF. In nucleotides, the CDR3 is TGTGCCAGCTCACCGTCCGACGGGGGGACTGAAGCTTTCTTT.

This clonotype was observed at least ten times. The chain recombines TRBV6-1 with TRBJ2-5, with 12 bases matching TRBD2. The germline V gene has CDR1 MNHNS and CDR2 SASEGT. After removal of 7 bases from V and 4 bases from J, the junction contained 4 bases not matched to a gene. The CDR3 length is 14 residues. The DNA for the CDR3 is TGTGCCAGCACGACTAGCGGGAGTCGAGAGACCCAGTACTTC. Residues: CASTTSGSRETQYF.

This clonotype was detected many times. This rearrangement joins TRBV6-2 or TRBV6-3 to TRBJ1-1, with TRBD1 as a possible D gene (6 bases). Germline CDR1 and CDR2: MNHEY and SVGEGT. The CDR3 runs to 13 residues. V gave up 2 bases and J gave up 6 bases, with 10 bases separating them. CDR3 region: CASSYGTYSEAFF. Written as DNA, the CDR3 is TGTGCCAGCAGTTACGGGACATACTCTGAAGCTTTCTTT.

This clonotype has a count of ten or more. This chain uses TRBV12-3 or TRBV12-4 with TRBJ1-4; TRBD1 aligns across 9 bases. V shed 7 bases and J 4 bases; nucleotides not matched to a gene: 10. CDR3 size: 16 residues. The CDR3 loop reads CASNPTGGRRNEKLFF. CDR3 DNA sequence: TGTGCCAGCAACCCGACAGGGGGGAGACGTAATGAAAAACTGTTTTTT.

This clonotype was seen ten or more times. This chain joins TRBV7-9 and TRBJ2-5; maybe TRBD2 (5 bases). V lost 3 bases and J lost 4, with 15 bases in between. From germline, CDR1 is SEHNR and CDR2 FQNEAQ (reference sequence). This CDR3 has 15 residues. CDR3 bases: TGTGCCAGCAGCTTTTCAAGGCTCCGGGGAGAGACCCAGTACTTC. It translates to CASSFSRLRGETQYF.

This clonotype was seen ten or more times. The chain recombines TRBV6-1 with TRBJ2-5; D gene uncertain. V was cut by 7 bases and J by 4 bases, with 16 bases left in between. Looked up from germline, CDR1 is MNHNS and CDR2 is SASEGT. The CDR3 covers 14 residues. The CDR3 sequence: CASTGDGPGETQYF. The CDR3 DNA is TGTGCCAGCACTGGAGACGGTCCGGGAGAGACCCAGTACTTC.

This clonotype was picked up a small number of times. The V gene is TRBV5-1, the J gene TRBJ2-1; weak D call: TRBD2 (5 bases). The ends were cut back, 7 bases at V and 9 bases at J, with 20 bases in the middle. This CDR3 is built from 14 residues. CDR1 SGHRS and CDR2 YFSETQ come from the germline V gene. This CDR3 reads CASASSIQGGEQFF. Written as DNA, the CDR3 is TGCGCCAGCGCTTCTAGTATACAAGGAGGTGAGCAGTTCTTC.

This clonotype has ten or more counts. This sequence joins TRBV12-3 or TRBV12-4 and TRBJ2-1; no firm D call. This CDR3 comprises 14 residues. V lost 3 bases and J 5 bases, leaving 11 bases between the germline ends. This CDR3 is CASSLYQENNEQFF. The DNA for the CDR3 is TGTGCCAGCAGTTTGTATCAGGAGAACAATGAGCAGTTCTTC.

This clonotype has at least ten counts. The chain carries TRBV3-1 and TRBJ2-7; 12 nucleotides align to TRBD2. Germline-derived CDR1 and CDR2 are LGHDT and YNNKEL (reference sequence). The CDR3 contains 17 residues. V trimming: 4 bases; J trimming: 0 bases; junction bases outside the gene matches: 7. The CDR3 sequence is CASSPGLAGPFSYEQYF. In DNA, the CDR3 is TGTGCCAGCAGCCCGGGACTAGCGGGCCCATTCTCCTACGAGCAGTACTTC.

This clonotype came up many times. This chain joins TRBV7-2 and TRBJ2-5; D ambiguous. This CDR3 region has 12 residues. Germline CDR1 reads SGHTA; CDR2 reads FQGNSA. V lost 5 bases and J 5 bases, leaving 9 bases between the germline ends. The CDR3 here is CASSPLGETQYF. The CDR3 nucleotides are TGTGCCAGCAGCCCCCTAGGGGAGACCCAGTACTTC. Together with reference TRBV7-2 and TRBJ2-5, the CDR3 gives the full variable domain: GAGVSQSPSNKVTEKGKDVELRCDPISGHTALYWYRQSLGQGLEFLIYFQGNSAPDKSGLPSDRFSAERTGGSVSTLTIQRTQQEDSAVYLCASSPLGETQYFGPGTRLLVL.

V usage is TRBV19 and J usage is TRBJ2-6, with D unclear. CDR3 size: 14 residues. The germline V gene has CDR1 LNHDA and CDR2 SQIVND (reference sequence). Trimming took off 7 bases at V and 3 bases at J, with 10 bases between the two ends. As DNA, the CDR3 is TGTGCCAGTATAGGCGAAGGTGGGGCCAACGTCCTGACTTTC. It is translated as CASIGEGGANVLTF.

This clonotype was seen at least ten times. V gene TRBV7-2 combines with J gene TRBJ2-1; 7 bases are shared with TRBD1. The CDR3 runs to 15 residues. Germline CDR1 and CDR2: SGHTA and FQGNSA. The junction had 6 bases not matched to a gene; V was cut back by 4 bases and J by 3 bases. CDR3 nucleotides: TGTGCCAGCAGCTATATGGGACAGTTCTACAATGAGCAGTTCTTC. Its protein product is CASSYMGQFYNEQFF.

V usage is TRBV6-5 and J usage is TRBJ1-3; D is undetermined. The CDR3 sequence is 16 residues long. Germline V gives CDR1 MNHEY, CDR2 SVGAGI. Trimming stripped 0 bases from V and 1 base from J, with 10 bases between. CDR3 in amino acids: CASSYSSEASGNTIYF. The CDR3 region has the DNA TGTGCCAGCAGTTACTCAAGCGAGGCATCTGGAAACACCATATATTTT.